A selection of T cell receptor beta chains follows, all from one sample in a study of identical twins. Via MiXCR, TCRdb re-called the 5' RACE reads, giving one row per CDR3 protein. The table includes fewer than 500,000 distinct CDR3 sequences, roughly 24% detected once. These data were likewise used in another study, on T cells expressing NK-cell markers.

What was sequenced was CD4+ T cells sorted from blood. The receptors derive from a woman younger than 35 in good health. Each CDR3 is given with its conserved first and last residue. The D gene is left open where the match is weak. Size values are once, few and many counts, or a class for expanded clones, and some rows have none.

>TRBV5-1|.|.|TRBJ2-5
TGCGCCAGCATAGGACCGTCAGAGACCCAGTACTTC
CASIGPSETQYF
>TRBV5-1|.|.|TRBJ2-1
TGCGCCAGCAGCAGGCCCCCAGCGGCAGACTCCTACAATGAGCAGTTCTTC
CASSRPPAADSYNEQFF
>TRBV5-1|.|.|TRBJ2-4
TGCGCCAGCAGCTTTACCCGGGACGGCAACATTCAGTACTTC
CASSFTRDGNIQYF
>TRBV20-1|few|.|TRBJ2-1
TGCAGTGCTGGCGGGGCCGGGGATGAGCAGTTCTTC
CSAGGAGDEQFF
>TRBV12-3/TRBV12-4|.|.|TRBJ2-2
TGTGCCAGCAGCTCCCGGGGCGGCCACACCGGGGAGCTGTTTTTT
CASSSRGGHTGELFF
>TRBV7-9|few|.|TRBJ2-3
TGTGCCAGCAGCTCATCCTTGGGGCCATCAGGCACAGATACGCAGTATTTT
CASSSSLGPSGTDTQYF
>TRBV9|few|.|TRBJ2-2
TGTGCCAGCAGCGTCCTCGGTAACACCGGGGAGCTGTTTTTT
CASSVLGNTGELFF
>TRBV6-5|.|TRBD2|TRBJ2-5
TGTGCCAGCAGTTACCCTGGACTAGCGGGAGGGCCCGAGACCCAGTACTTC
CASSYPGLAGGPETQYF
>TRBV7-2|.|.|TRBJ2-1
TGTGCCAGCAGCTTTAGTGTCAATGAGCAGTTCTTC
CASSFSVNEQFF
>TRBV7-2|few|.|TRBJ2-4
TGTGCCAGCAGCTTAATGACGGTTCTAGCCAAAAACATTCAGTACTTC
CASSLMTVLAKNIQYF
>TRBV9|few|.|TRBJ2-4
TGTGCCAGCAGCGTAGTTATTCTGGATTTGGGAGCCAAAAACATTCAGTACTTC
CASSVVILDLGAKNIQYF
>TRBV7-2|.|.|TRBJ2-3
TGTGCCAGCAGCTTGGGTTATTCAGGGGGCACAGATACGCAGTATTTT
CASSLGYSGGTDTQYF
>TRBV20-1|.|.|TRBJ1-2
TGCAGTGCTGCCCCGGCGCATTCCCTATACTATGGCTACACCTTC
CSAAPAHSLYYGYTF
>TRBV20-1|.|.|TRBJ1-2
TGCAGTGCTAGGTCAGGGGCGGACTATGGCTACACCTTC
CSARSGADYGYTF
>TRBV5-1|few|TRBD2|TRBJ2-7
TGCGCCAGCAGCAACGGGACTAGCGAACAAAACGAGCAGTACTTC
CASSNGTSEQNEQYF
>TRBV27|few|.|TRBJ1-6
TGTGCCAGCAGTATGGCCGTGGACGGGTCACCCCTCCACTTT
CASSMAVDGSPLHF
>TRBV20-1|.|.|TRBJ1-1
TGCAGTGCTAGAGAAGGGACGTCGGCTTTCTTT
CSAREGTSAFF
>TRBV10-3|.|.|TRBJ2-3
TGTGCCACGCGGGACGCCGGCCGGGCAGATACGCAGTATTTT
CATRDAGRADTQYF
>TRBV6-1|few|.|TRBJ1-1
TGTGCCAGCAGTGAAATTCTGTTGAACACTGAAGCTTTCTTT
CASSEILLNTEAFF
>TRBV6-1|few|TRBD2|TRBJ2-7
TGTGCCAGCAGTGAAGTTGGGCGGGGGGTCTCATACGAGCAGTACTTC
CASSEVGRGVSYEQYF
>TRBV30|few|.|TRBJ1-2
TGTGCCTGGACCCGGAGTCCGGGTGCTAACTATGGCTACACCTTC
CAWTRSPGANYGYTF
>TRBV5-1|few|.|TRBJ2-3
TGCGCCAGCAGCTTGGGGCAGGCCTTTAGCACAGATACGCAGTATTTT
CASSLGQAFSTDTQYF
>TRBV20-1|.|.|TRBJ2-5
TGCAGTGCCACCGACCGGAAGACCCAGTACTTC
CSATDRKTQYF
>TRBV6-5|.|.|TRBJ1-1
TGTGCCAGCCTAGGTGCTCCTGAAGCTTTCTTT
CASLGAPEAFF
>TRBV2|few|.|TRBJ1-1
TGTGCCAGCAGGGTGACAGTTATGAACACTGAAGCTTTCTTT
CASRVTVMNTEAFF
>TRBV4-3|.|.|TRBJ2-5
TGCGCCAGCAGCCAAGGGCTAGAAGGGAGAGAGACCCAGTACTTC
CASSQGLEGRETQYF
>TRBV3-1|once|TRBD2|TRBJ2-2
TGTGCCAGCAGCCCCAGGGGCGGGGGGCCCGCCGGGGAGCTGTTTTTT
CASSPRGGGPAGELFF
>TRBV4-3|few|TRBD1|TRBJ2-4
TGCGCCAGCAGCCAAGAAGCAGGGGGATGGGGCAACATTCAGTACTTC
CASSQEAGGWGNIQYF
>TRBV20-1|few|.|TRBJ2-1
TGCAGTGCTAGAGATCCGATTTCTGAGCAGTTCTTC
CSARDPISEQFF
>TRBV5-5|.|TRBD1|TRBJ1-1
TGTGCCAGCAGCCGACAGGGTCGGTACACTGAAGCTTTCTTT
CASSRQGRYTEAFF
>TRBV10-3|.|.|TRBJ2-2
TGTGCCATCAGTCAGGGGCAGAACACCGGGGAGCTGTTTTTT
CAISQGQNTGELFF
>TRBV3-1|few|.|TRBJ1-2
TGTGCCAGCAGCCAGGCCGGACCGGAGCGCGGGTCTGGCTACACCTTC
CASSQAGPERGSGYTF
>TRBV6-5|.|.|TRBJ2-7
TGTGCCAGCAGCTTCTCCGGGACTGACTCCTACGAGCAGTACTTC
CASSFSGTDSYEQYF
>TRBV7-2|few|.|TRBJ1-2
TGTGCCAGCAGCTTAGCGACAGACATCTATGGCTACACCTTC
CASSLATDIYGYTF
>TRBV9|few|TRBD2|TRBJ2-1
TGTGCCAGCAGCGTTACAGCGGGGTACTCCTACAATGAGCAGTTCTTC
CASSVTAGYSYNEQFF
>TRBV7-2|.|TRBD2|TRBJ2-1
TGTGCCAGCAGCTTAGGGACTAGCGGGGGGCCAGGGATCTTC
CASSLGTSGGPGIF
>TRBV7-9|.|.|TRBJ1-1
TGTGCCAGCAGCTTTGGTGGGGGGGGCACTGAAGCTTTCTTT
CASSFGGGGTEAFF
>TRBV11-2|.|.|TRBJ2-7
TGTGCCAGCAGCCGACCTACTAGCTCTGTCAACGAGCAGTACTTC
CASSRPTSSVNEQYF
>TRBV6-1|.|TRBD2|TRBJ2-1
TGTGCCAGCAGCGCCCTTGGAGCGGGGGCCTACAATGAGCAGTTCTTC
CASSALGAGAYNEQFF
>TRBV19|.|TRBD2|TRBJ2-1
TGTGCCAGTAGTTTCCGGACTAGCGGGAAGAATGAGCAGTTCTTC
CASSFRTSGKNEQFF
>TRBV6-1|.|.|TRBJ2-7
TGTGCCAGCAGGCGACTAGACCCCTACGAGCAGTACTTC
CASRRLDPYEQYF
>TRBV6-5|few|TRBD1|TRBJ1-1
TGTGCCAGCAGTTGGGGCACGACAGGGAATACTGAAGCTTTCTTT
CASSWGTTGNTEAFF
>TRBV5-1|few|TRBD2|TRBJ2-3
TGCGCCAGCAGCTATTCACTAGCGGGGGGGCTCGATACGCAGTATTTT
CASSYSLAGGLDTQYF
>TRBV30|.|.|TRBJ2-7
TGTGCCTGTACAACCACCTTGGAGCAGTACTTC
CACTTTLEQYF
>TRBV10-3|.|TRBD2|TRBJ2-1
TGTGCCATCAAGAAGAGCGGGAGGACCTACAATGAGCAGTTCTTC
CAIKKSGRTYNEQFF
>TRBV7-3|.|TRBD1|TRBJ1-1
TGTGCCAGCAGCCCGGACAGGGAATCCACTGAAGCTTTCTTT
CASSPDRESTEAFF
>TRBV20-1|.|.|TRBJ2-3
TGCAGTGCTAAGGGGGGACATCCCGATATATCAGATACGCAGTATTTT
CSAKGGHPDISDTQYF
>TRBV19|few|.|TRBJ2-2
TGTGCCAGTTCGGCCTTACTAGCAACGGGAACCGGGGAGCTGTTTTTT
CASSALLATGTGELFF
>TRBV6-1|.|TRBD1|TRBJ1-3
TGTGCCAGCAGACCAACAGGGGCTGGAAACACCATATATTTT
CASRPTGAGNTIYF
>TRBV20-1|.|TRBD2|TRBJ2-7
TGCAGTGCTAGAGACCAGCGGGGCTACGAGCAGTACTTC
CSARDQRGYEQYF
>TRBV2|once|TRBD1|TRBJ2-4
TGTGCCAGCAGTTTTATCCCGGGACAGGGGGCCAAAAACATTCAGTACTTC
CASSFIPGQGAKNIQYF
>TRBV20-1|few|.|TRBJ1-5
TGCAGTGCTAGCGGGCAGGGAGTTCAGCCCCAGCATTTT
CSASGQGVQPQHF
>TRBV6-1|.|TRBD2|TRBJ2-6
TGTGCCAGCACTAGAGGCCGCGGGAGCCTACGTGGGGCCAACGTCCTGACTTTC
CASTRGRGSLRGANVLTF
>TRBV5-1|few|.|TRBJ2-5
TGCGCCAGCCGATTGGGAGCCGCTTGGGAGACCCAGTACTTC
CASRLGAAWETQYF